This TCR beta chain was retrieved from a study of blood T cell repertoires in COVID-19. Whole-study context: COVID-19 samples, acute and convalescent, were from the United States, Italy and Spain.

Assignments of participants to cohorts depended upon their own reported clinical history. Cohort 3 donors counted as recovered after two negative PCRs, clearance, or resolved symptoms. The data were produced by immunoSEQ multiplex PCR, yet TCRdb's version contains in-frame clones alone and is incomplete. The table shows around 300,000 clones, with 75% to 90% occurring only once. The germline gives CDR1 SEHNR, CDR2 FQNEAQ (reference sequence). Deletions cut 1 base from V and 6 bases from J, with 13 bases between. The CDR3 covers 15 residues. The material sequenced was PBMCs or T cells enriched from blood (not recorded which). The V gene is TRBV7-9, the J gene TRBJ1-5; D is undetermined. The clonotype originates from a man in his thirties or forties who had recovered from COVID-19. CDR3 sequence (DNA): TGTGCCAGCAGCTTAGGCGGTTCTCTGGGTCAGCCCCAGCATTTT. It is translated as CASSLGGSLGQPQHF.